The entry that follows covers one T cell receptor beta chain sequence. Its target is unknown. TCRdb reanalysed the 5' RACE reads using MiXCR and keeps one entry per CDR3 protein. In the table there are some 300,000 distinct CDR3 sequences, less than 9.5% of which are singletons. This sample is drawn from a study of T cells after yellow fever vaccination. This CDR3 region has 16 residues. The V segment lost 4 bases and the J segment 4 bases; nucleotides outside the gene matches: 6. CDR1 SGHRS and CDR2 YFSETQ come from the germline V gene. Whole-study results and caveats: Within FACS-sorted repertoires, abundant clonotypes contaminating from the bulk population could be present. Overall, a small share of clonotypes was seen in both CD4 and CD8 compartments.

This receptor was identified in a man between 18 and 29 years old who received the YFV17D yellow fever vaccine. The material was CD4+ T cells sorted from PBMCs, obtained 5 days after the yellow fever booster vaccination. The V and J genes are TRBV5-1 and TRBJ2-6, with 9 bases fitting TRBD1. CDR3 amino acids: CASSPHRGRGANVLTF. The CDR3 nucleotides are TGCGCCAGCAGCCCGCACAGGGGGCGAGGGGCCAACGTCCTGACTTTC.